These 9 T cell receptor beta chains were sequenced from one sample in a study of blood T cells in healthy people across ages. The authors ran a second PCR of roughly 7 to 11 cycles using a sample-barcoded 5' primer and a J-beta primer mix. TCRdb ran MiXCR on the 5' RACE reads and lists one entry per CDR3 protein. The sample yields almost 800,000 distinct CDR3 sequences, more than 45% seen once. The specimen was blood. These receptors were obtained from a man aged 25 to 40 in good health.

This clonotype turned up a few times. The gene calls are TRBV18 and TRBJ2-5, with TRBD1 matching 11 bases. The J call may be incorrect, as the DNA end agrees better with TRBJ2-7. CDR1 is KGHSH and CDR2 is LQKENI in the germline V gene. The CDR3 extends over 14 amino acids. CDR3 nucleotides: TGTGCCAGCTCACCAGGACAGGGGGCGGGCGAGCAGTACTTC. Translated, it gives CASSPGQGAGEQYF.

The chain employs TRBV27 and TRBJ2-7, with D possibly being TRBD2 (5 bases). Trimming pared 4 bases from V and 4 bases from J, leaving 20 bases between. The CDR3 is 16 residues long. Looked up from germline, CDR1 is MNHEY and CDR2 is SMNVEV (reference sequence). This CDR3 reads CASSSMVRAVEYEQYF. The CDR3 nucleotides are TGTGCCAGCAGTTCGATGGTCAGAGCGGTGGAGTACGAGCAGTACTTC.

This clonotype was detected a few times. The chain employs TRBV13 and TRBJ2-1, with no clear D. The V gene lost 2 bases and the J gene lost 9 bases, with 20 bases spanning the gap. Germline lookup yields CDR1 PRHDT and CDR2 FYEKMQ (reference sequence). This CDR3 region has 16 residues. CDR3 DNA sequence: TGTGCCAGCAGCTTAAGGTTCATCACTACAGAGAGTGAGCAGTTCTTC. It translates to CASSLRFITTESEQFF.

The rearrangement joins TRBV20-1 to TRBJ1-4; D ambiguous. The CDR3 extends over 16 amino acids. Germline CDR1 DFQATT, CDR2 SNEGSKA (reference sequence). V lost 0 bases and J lost 3, with 14 bases in between. In DNA form, the CDR3 reads TGCAGTGCTAGAGATTTCCTTGAGGGTTCTAATGAAAAACTGTTTTTT. This gives the protein CSARDFLEGSNEKLFF.

The chain links TRBV5-1 to TRBJ2-3, with TRBD1 as a possible D gene (6 bases). Between the trimmed V and J ends, which lost 0 bases and 2 bases, there was a span of 10 bases. Germline CDR1 is SGHRS and CDR2 is YFSETQ. The CDR3 spans 15 residues. The CDR3, as DNA: TGCGCCAGCAGCTTGGCCGGACAGACCACAGATACGCAGTATTTT. Protein: CASSLAGQTTDTQYF. The full variable domain, its missing parts supplied by reference TRBV5-1 and TRBJ2-3, is KAGVTQTPRYLIKTRGQQVTLSCSPISGHRSVSWYQQTPGQGLQFLFEYFSETQRNKGNFPGRFSGRQFSNSRSEMNVSTLELGDSALYLCASSLAGQTTDTQYFGPGTRLTVL.

The chain uses TRBV5-6 and TRBJ1-2; D remains ambiguous. The CDR3 covers 15 residues. The germline V gene has CDR1 SGHDT and CDR2 YYEEEE. Trimming removed 4 bases from V and 2 bases from J, with 15 bases in between. CDR3 bases: TGTGCCAGCAGCCCCAAGCCTGGAAGCAACTATGGCTACACCTTC. Its protein is CASSPKPGSNYGYTF.

This clonotype occurred a few times. The chain carries TRBV7-9 and TRBJ2-5, with 14 bases aligning to TRBD2. Germline V lookup: CDR1 SEHNR, CDR2 FQNEAQ (reference sequence). Trimming removed 5 bases from V and 3 bases from J; junction bases left unmatched: 2. This CDR3 has 15 residues. The CDR3 bases are TGTGCCAGCAGCCCGGGACTAGCGGGAGAAGAGACCCAGTACTTC. Protein product: CASSPGLAGEETQYF. Full variable domain (remainder filled in from reference TRBV7-9 and TRBJ2-5): DTGVSQNPRHKITKRGQNVTFRCDPISEHNRLYWYRQTLGQGPEFLTYFQNEAQLEKSRLLSDRFSAERPKGSFSTLEIQRTEQGDSAMYLCASSPGLAGEETQYFGPGTRLLVL.

This clonotype occurred once. This chain connects TRBV7-2 to TRBJ1-5, with D possibly TRBD1 on 6 matching bases. This CDR3 has 14 residues. Germline V gives CDR1 SGHTA, CDR2 FQGNSA. The V gene lost 4 bases and the J gene lost 6 bases, with 13 bases spanning the gap. Written as DNA, the CDR3 is TGTGCCAGCAGCTGGGGGGGCGCCGGTCAGCCCCAGCATTTT. Its protein product is CASSWGGAGQPQHF.

The rearrangement joins TRBV6-6 to TRBJ1-2; D uncertain. Between the trimmed V and J ends, which lost 7 bases and 11 bases, there was a span of 11 bases. Germline values: CDR1 MNHNY, CDR2 SVGAGI (reference sequence). This CDR3 is 10 amino acids long. CDR3 sequence (DNA): TGTGCCAGCATGGGCGTTGGTTACACCTTC. Amino acid sequence: CASMGVGYTF.